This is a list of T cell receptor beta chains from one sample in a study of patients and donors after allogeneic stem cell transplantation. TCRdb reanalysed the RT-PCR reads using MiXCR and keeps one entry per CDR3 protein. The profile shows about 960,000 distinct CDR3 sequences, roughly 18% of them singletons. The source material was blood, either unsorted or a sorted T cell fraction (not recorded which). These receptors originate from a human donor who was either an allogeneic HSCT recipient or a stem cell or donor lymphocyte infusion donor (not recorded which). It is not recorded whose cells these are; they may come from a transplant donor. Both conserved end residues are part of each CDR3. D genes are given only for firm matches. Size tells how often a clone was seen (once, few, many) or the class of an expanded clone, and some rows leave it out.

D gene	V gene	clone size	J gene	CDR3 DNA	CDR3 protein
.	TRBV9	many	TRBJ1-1	TGTGCCAGCAGCGTAGAAGGGATGAACACTGAAGCTTTCTTT	CASSVEGMNTEAFF
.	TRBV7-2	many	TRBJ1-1	TGTGCCAGCAGCTTAGGAGTGGGGGGCGCTGGCACTGAAGCTTTCTTT	CASSLGVGGAGTEAFF
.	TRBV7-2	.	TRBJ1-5	TGTGCCAGCAGCTTAGTTACAGGGAAGGTCAATCAGCCCCAGCATTTT	CASSLVTGKVNQPQHF
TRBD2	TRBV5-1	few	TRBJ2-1	TGCGCCAGCAGCCTGACTAGCGGGGGGATCCATGAGCAGTTCTTC	CASSLTSGGIHEQFF
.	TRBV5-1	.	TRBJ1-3	TGCGCCAGCAGCGAAGGAGGCATCTCTGGAAACACCATATATTTT	CASSEGGISGNTIYF
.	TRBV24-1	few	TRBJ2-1	TGTGCCACCGGTGGAGGGAACCCCTACAATGAGCAGTTCTTC	CATGGGNPYNEQFF
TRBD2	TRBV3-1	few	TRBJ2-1	TGTGCCAGCAGCCAAGCCCTGACTAGCCTGTTTGGCTACAATGAGCAGTTCTTC	CASSQALTSLFGYNEQFF
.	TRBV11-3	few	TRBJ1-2	TGTGCCAGCAGCTTAGATAGCTGGGTTGACTATGGCTACACCTTC	CASSLDSWVDYGYTF
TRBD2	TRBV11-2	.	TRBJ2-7	TGTGCCAGCAGCTTATTCGGCGGGAGCAGCTCCTACGAGCAGTACTTC	CASSLFGGSSSYEQYF
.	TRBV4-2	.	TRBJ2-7	TGTGCCAGCAGCCACCCGGGACCCCCAGGCTACGAGCAGTACTTC	CASSHPGPPGYEQYF
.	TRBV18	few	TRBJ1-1	TGTGCCAGCTCACCTCCGACGGCGAACACTGAAGCTTTCTTT	CASSPPTANTEAFF
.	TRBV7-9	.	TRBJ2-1	TGTGCCAGCAGCTTCGGCAGTAACTCCTACAATGAGCAGTTCTTC	CASSFGSNSYNEQFF
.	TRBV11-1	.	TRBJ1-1	TGTGCCAGCAGCTTAGAAGCTCCGAACACTGAAGCTTTCTTT	CASSLEAPNTEAFF
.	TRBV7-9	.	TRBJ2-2	TGTGCCAGCACCATCCAACCGAGCACCGGGGAGCTGTTTTTT	CASTIQPSTGELFF
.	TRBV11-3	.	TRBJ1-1	TGTGCCAGCAGCTTACGCGCCAGGGAGAACACTGAAGCTTTCTTT	CASSLRARENTEAFF
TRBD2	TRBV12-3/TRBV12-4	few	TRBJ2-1	TGTGCCAGCAGTTTAACAGCGGGAGGCTTCGAGCAGTTCTTC	CASSLTAGGFEQFF
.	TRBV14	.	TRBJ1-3	TGTGCCAGCAGCGAATACGGTCGAAACACCATATATTTT	CASSEYGRNTIYF
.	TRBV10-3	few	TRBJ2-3	TGTGCCATCAGTGAGTCGGTAACAGATACGCAGTATTTT	CAISESVTDTQYF
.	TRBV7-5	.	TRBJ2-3	.	CISVPEALSCGTDTQYF
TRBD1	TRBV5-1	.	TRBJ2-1	TGCGCCAGCAGCTTGACAGGACAGGGCCACGGTGAGCAGTTCTTC	CASSLTGQGHGEQFF
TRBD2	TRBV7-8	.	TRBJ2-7	TGTGCCAGCAGCTTGGGGACTCTAGCGGGGGGGCCCCACGAGCAGTACTTC	CASSLGTLAGGPHEQYF
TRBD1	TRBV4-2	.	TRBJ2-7	TGTGCCAGCAGCCAAGGAACGAAGACAGGGAGCTCCTACGAGCAGTACTTC	CASSQGTKTGSSYEQYF
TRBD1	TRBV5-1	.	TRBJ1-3	TGCGCCAGCAGCACCCACGACAGGGCCACCGGAAACACCATATATTTT	CASSTHDRATGNTIYF
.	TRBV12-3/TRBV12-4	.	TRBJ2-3	TGTGCCAGCAGTTTTAGGGGGGGGGCTGTCACAGATACGCAGTATTTT	CASSFRGGAVTDTQYF
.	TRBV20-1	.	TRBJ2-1	TGCAGTGCTAGTGCCCAGGCTAACAATGAGCAGTTCTTC	CSASAQANNEQFF
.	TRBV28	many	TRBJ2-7	TGTGCCAGCAGTCTTCTCTTCCCTCTGACTAATACCTACGAGCAGTACTTC	CASSLLFPLTNTYEQYF
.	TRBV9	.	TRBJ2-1	TGTGCCAGCAGCGCCCGGGACTTAGCCTACAATGAGCAGTTCTTC	CASSARDLAYNEQFF
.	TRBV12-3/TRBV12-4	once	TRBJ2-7	TGTGCCAGCAGTTTGGGTCGGGGGAAATCCTACGAGCAGTACTTC	CASSLGRGKSYEQYF
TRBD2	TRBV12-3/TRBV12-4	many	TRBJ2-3	TGTGCCAGCAGCGCTTTGACGGGAGGTACGCAGTATTTT	CASSALTGGTQYF
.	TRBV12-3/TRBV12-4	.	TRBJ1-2	TGTGCCAGCAGTTTAGTAGTAGGGGTTAACTATGGCTACACCTTC	CASSLVVGVNYGYTF
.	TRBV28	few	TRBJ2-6	TGTGCCAGCGGGAGGCCCTCTGGGGCCAACGTCCTGACTTTC	CASGRPSGANVLTF
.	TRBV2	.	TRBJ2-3	TGTGCCAGCGTACCTACAGGGGCGGGGGATACGCAGTATTTT	CASVPTGAGDTQYF
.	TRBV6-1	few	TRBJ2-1	TGTGCCAGCAGCACGGACTGGGACTCCTCCCGGTATGAGCAGTTCTTC	CASSTDWDSSRYEQFF
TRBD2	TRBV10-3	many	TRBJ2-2	TGTGCCATCAAGGGCCTAGCGGGGGTAGCCGGGGAGCTGTTTTTT	CAIKGLAGVAGELFF
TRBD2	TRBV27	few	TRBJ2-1	TGTGCCAGCAGCGGATTGAGCGGGGCCCTTTACAATGAGCAGTTCTTC	CASSGLSGALYNEQFF
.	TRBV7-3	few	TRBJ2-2	TGTGCCAGCAGCGCCCCAGGGGGGGAGCTGTTTTTT	CASSAPGGELFF
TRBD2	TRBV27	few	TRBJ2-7	TGTGCCACTTCACTAGCGGGAGCATTCTACGAGCAGTACTTC	CATSLAGAFYEQYF
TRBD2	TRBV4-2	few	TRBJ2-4	TGTGCCAGCAGCCAAATCGGACTAGCGGGATTCGACATTCAGTACTTC	CASSQIGLAGFDIQYF
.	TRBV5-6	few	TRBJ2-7	TGTGCCAGCAAGCAGAGCTCCTACGAGCAGTACTTC	CASKQSSYEQYF
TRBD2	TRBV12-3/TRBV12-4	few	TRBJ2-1	TGTGCCAGCAGTTTAGGGACTAGCGGGAGCCATGAGCAGTTCTTC	CASSLGTSGSHEQFF
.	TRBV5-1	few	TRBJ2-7	TGCGCCAGCAGCTTGGGTCCCTCCACCTCCTCCTACGAGCAGTACTTC	CASSLGPSTSSYEQYF
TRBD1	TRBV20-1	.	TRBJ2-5	TGCAGTGCTAGATTAGGGACAGGACGAAGAGCCCAGTACTTC	CSARLGTGRRAQYF
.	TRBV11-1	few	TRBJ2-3	TGTGCCTCATCGAAAACAGGGACAGATACGCAGTATTTT	CASSKTGTDTQYF
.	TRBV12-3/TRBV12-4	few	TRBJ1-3	TGTGCCAGCAGGGTCAGGGGTGTGAGAAACACCATATATTTT	CASRVRGVRNTIYF
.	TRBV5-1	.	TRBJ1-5	TGCGCCAGCAGCTCCAGGGGAGGCGATCAGCCCCAGCATTTT	CASSSRGGDQPQHF
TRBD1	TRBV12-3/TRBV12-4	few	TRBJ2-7	TGTGCCAGCAGGGGACAGGGGATGAGCTCCTACGAGCAGTACTTC	CASRGQGMSSYEQYF
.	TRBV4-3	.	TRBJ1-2	TGCGCCAGCAGCCGCCGGGACGGGAACTATGGCTACACCTTC	CASSRRDGNYGYTF
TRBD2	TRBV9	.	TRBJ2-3	TGTGCCAGCAGCCCATACATCAAGCGGGGGGGCACAGATACGCAGTATTTT	CASSPYIKRGGTDTQYF
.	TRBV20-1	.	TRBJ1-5	TGCAGTGCTAGAGATGGGGCGGAGTATAGCAATCAGCCCCAGCATTTT	CSARDGAEYSNQPQHF
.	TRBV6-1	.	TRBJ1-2	TGTGCCAGCAGAACGTTCTGGGGTGACTATGGCTACACCTTC	CASRTFWGDYGYTF
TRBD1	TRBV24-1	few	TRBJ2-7	TGTGCCAAGCCGGACAGGGGGCTCTACGAGCAGTACTTC	CAKPDRGLYEQYF
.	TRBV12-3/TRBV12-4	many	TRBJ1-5	TGTGCCAGCAGTTTAGGGGCTAAGAGCAATCAGCCCCAGCATTTT	CASSLGAKSNQPQHF
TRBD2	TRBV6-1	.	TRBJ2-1	TGTGCCAGCAGTCGGGCGAGCGGGAGGATCCATGAGCAGTTCTTC	CASSRASGRIHEQFF
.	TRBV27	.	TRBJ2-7	TGTGCCAGCAGTCCCATGACGGGCTCCTACGAGCAGTACTTC	CASSPMTGSYEQYF
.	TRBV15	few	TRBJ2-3	TGTGCCACCAGCAGAGCCCATGGAGATACGCAGTATTTT	CATSRAHGDTQYF